This TCR beta chain was sequenced during a study of T cell responses to AZD1222 COVID-19 vaccine. Study context: Recipients boosted at about 4 weeks or about 12 weeks are pooled. Study results and caveats: Two AZD1222 administrations were followed by greater Spike-specific TCR breadth and depth. Repertoire sampling occurred only after the peak T cell response. Among vaccine-associated CD4 TCRs, coverage spanned spike, with dominance at 160-218 and 743-854.

The V gene's germline CDR1 is GTSNPN and CDR2 SVGIG (reference sequence). The CDR3 is 12 amino acids. The germline V and J ends were trimmed by 2 bases and 4 bases, with 9 bases remaining between them. Clones were read by immunoSEQ multiplex PCR, and TCRdb kept only the in-frame ones, dropping some. The data contain over 100,000 clones, 70% to 90% of them singletons. This clone was detected only a few times. Its target is not known. The rearrangement joins TRBV30 to TRBJ2-7, with unresolved D. The starting material was peripheral blood, obtained on day 0 of AZD1222 vaccination. This sequence originates from an adult in good health. CDR3 coding DNA: TGTGCCTGGAGTCCCATGGGGTACGAGCAGTACTTC. Its protein product is CAWSPMGYEQYF.